A single sample gave rise to the 17 T cell receptor beta chains below, sequenced in a study of blood T cell repertoires in COVID-19. The assay was immunoSEQ multiplex PCR, and TCRdb's table has in-frame clones only and misses some. This table holds just over 90,000 clones, roughly 79% found once. The specimen sequenced was peripheral blood. All receptors come from a human donor in a cohort sampled during active COVID-19.

The rearrangement joins TRBV6-5 to TRBJ1-4, with a tentative D call TRBD1 (6 bases). Germline loops: CDR1 MNHEY, CDR2 SVGAGI. The CDR3 is 15 amino acids. The V and J ends lost 6 bases and 2 bases respectively, with 13 bases between them. The CDR3 loop reads CASRLTGSTNEKLFF. CDR3 DNA: TGTGCCAGCAGACTGACAGGTTCCACTAATGAAAAACTGTTTTTT.

This rearrangement joins TRBV6-1 to TRBJ1-5; TRBD1 matches at 7 bases. This CDR3 has 12 residues. CDR1 MNHNS and CDR2 SASEGT come from the germline V gene. Trimming cost V 1 base and J 13 bases; bases outside gene matches: 4. CDR3 region: CASSEGGQYQHF. The CDR3 bases are TGTGCCAGCAGTGAAGGGGGACAGTATCAGCATTTT.

CDR3 region: CASRRGQTFTDTQYF. In DNA, the CDR3 is TGTGCCAGCAGGCGAGGACAGACCTTCACAGATACGCAGTATTTT. V is TRBV6-5 and J is TRBJ2-3, with a weak D call TRBD1 (6 bases). The CDR3 sequence is 15 residues long. Per the germline V gene, CDR1 is MNHEY and CDR2 is SVGAGI. V dropped 6 bases and J dropped 2 bases, with 15 bases sitting between them.

V and J are TRBV6-5 and TRBJ2-1; 15 positions match TRBD2. V was clipped by 4 bases and J by 13 bases; unmatched bases: 5. Per germline, CDR1 MNHEY and CDR2 SVGAGI. CDR3 length equals 14 residues. The DNA of the CDR3 is TGTGCCAGCAGTTCAGGACTAGCGGGAGGGCTTCAGTTCTTC. Protein sequence: CASSSGLAGGLQFF.

The chain links TRBV28 to TRBJ1-5; tentatively, D is TRBD1 (6 bases). CDR3 length: 16 amino acids. Germline V gene data show CDR1 as MDHEN and CDR2 as SYDVKM. The V and J ends lost 6 bases and 2 bases respectively, with 17 bases between them. CDR3 sequence: CASRLYSQGGNQPQHF. The CDR3 DNA reads as TGTGCCAGCAGACTCTACTCACAGGGTGGCAATCAGCCCCAGCATTTT.

This clone was counted once. This sequence joins TRBV3-1 (or the pseudogene TRBV3-2) and TRBJ1-2, with D tentatively TRBD1 (6 bases). The germline V gene encodes CDR1 LGHDT and CDR2 YNNKEL (reference sequence). Trimming shortened V by 5 bases and J by 4 bases, and 17 bases separated the two germline ends. This CDR3 spans 15 amino acids. The CDR3, as DNA: TGTGCCAGCAGCACCCGGACAGCTGGCCTCTATGGCTACACCTTC. This translates into CASSTRTAGLYGYTF.

This clone was found once. The chain carries TRBV5-1 and TRBJ2-1; TRBD1 might be the D (6 bases). The V and J ends lost 3 bases and 7 bases respectively, with 11 bases between them. Germline CDR1 and CDR2: SGHRS and YFSETQ. The CDR3 totals 13 residues. CDR3 in amino acids: CASSSDSMNEQFF. The CDR3 DNA sequence: TGCGCCAGCAGCTCGGACAGTATGAATGAGCAGTTCTTC.

This clone has a single count. The chain links TRBV10-3 to TRBJ1-1; 7 nucleotides align to TRBD1. V dropped 6 bases and J dropped 0; count of bases not matched to a gene: 1. CDR3 size: 13 residues. Looked up from germline, CDR1 is ENHRY and CDR2 is SYGVKD. The chain's CDR3 is CAISTGVNTEAFF. CDR3 bases: TGTGCCATCAGCACAGGGGTGAACACTGAAGCTTTCTTT.

J is TRBJ2-7 and V is TRBV28; D might be TRBD1 (6 bases). Germline-derived CDR1 and CDR2 are MDHEN and SYDVKM. This CDR3 is built from 14 residues. Trimming took 6 bases from V and 7 from J, leaving 19 bases between them. CDR3 bases: TGTGCCAGCAGCAAGAGGGACATCCGTTGGGAGCAGTACTTC. This sequence encodes CASSKRDIRWEQYF.

This clone has only one observation. The CDR3, as DNA: TGTGCCAGCAGCCAGGGACAGGGTATGTGGGCAAAAAACATTCAGTACTTC. This codes for CASSQGQGMWAKNIQYF. This sequence joins TRBV3-1 (or the pseudogene TRBV3-2) and TRBJ2-4; 9 nucleotides align to TRBD1. After removal of 3 bases from V and 4 bases from J, the junction contained 10 bases not matched to a gene. The CDR3 covers 17 residues. Germline CDR1 LGHDT, CDR2 YNNKEL (reference sequence).

By sample fraction, this clone is medium-sized. The J gene is TRBJ2-1, the V gene TRBV3-1 (or the pseudogene TRBV3-2), with 7 bases lining up with TRBD2. Germline V gene lookup returns CDR1 LGHDT and CDR2 YNNKEL (reference sequence). The ends lost 7 bases at V and 7 bases at J; junction bases unmatched: 4. The CDR3 runs to 12 residues. CDR3 region: CASKASGNEQFF. For the CDR3, the DNA is TGTGCCAGCAAGGCTAGCGGTAATGAGCAGTTCTTC.

The chain links TRBV27 to TRBJ1-6; 7 nucleotides match TRBD1. The V segment lost 5 bases and the J segment 8 bases; nucleotides outside the gene matches: 12. CDR1 is MNHEY and CDR2 is SMNVEV in the germline V gene (reference sequence). The CDR3 has 16 residues. For the CDR3, the DNA is TGTGCCAGCAGTCCTATACAACAGGGGAGGTATTCACCCCTCCACTTT. It is translated as CASSPIQQGRYSPLHF.

J is TRBJ1-3 and V is TRBV6-5, with TRBD1 matching 12 bases. CDR3 length: 14 residues. The V gene's germline CDR1 is MNHEY and CDR2 SVGAGI. The V gene end was trimmed by 5 bases and the J gene end by 8 bases; junction bases not matched to a gene: 4. The CDR3, as DNA: TGTGCCAGCAGTCGGGACAGGGGGCTATACACCATATATTTT. Its protein is CASSRDRGLYTIYF.

This chain links TRBV6-5 with TRBJ1-6; no firm D call. The CDR3 length is 15 residues. Per the germline V gene, CDR1 is MNHEY and CDR2 is SVGAGI. Trimming pared 6 bases from V and 7 bases from J, leaving 16 bases between. The CDR3 nucleotides read TGTGCCAGCAGCAATACTAGGACCCAGAATTCACCCCTCCACTTT. This sequence encodes CASSNTRTQNSPLHF.

The rearrangement joins TRBV12-3 or TRBV12-4 to TRBJ2-5; D call uncertain. The V end was cut by 3 bases, the J end by 5 bases, with 10 bases between. The length of the CDR3 is 13 residues. The CDR3 sequence: CASSLIRRETQYF. CDR3 sequence (DNA): TGTGCCAGCAGTTTGATTCGTCGGGAGACCCAGTACTTC.

V usage is TRBV18 and J usage is TRBJ2-6; the D is unclear. V shed 0 bases and J shed 0 bases, with 9 bases lying between them. Germline V CDR1 and CDR2: KGHSH, LQKENI. This CDR3 has 17 residues. CDR3 sequence: CASSPPALLSGANVLTF. Here the CDR3 DNA reads TGTGCCAGCTCACCACCTGCTCTACTCTCTGGGGCCAACGTCCTGACTTTC.

This clone came up many times. The chain is built from TRBV3-1 (or the pseudogene TRBV3-2) and TRBJ1-6; D is uncertain. Trimming removed 4 bases from V and 4 bases from J, with 11 bases in between. The CDR3 is made up of 15 amino acids. In germline, CDR1 is LGHDT, CDR2 YNNKEL (reference sequence). The CDR3 nucleotides are TGTGCCAGCAGCCCCGGCGGGCAGTATAATTCACCCCTCCACTTT. Translating gives CASSPGGQYNSPLHF.